This paragraph covers one T cell receptor (beta chain) sequence. Its antigen has not been determined. No per-base quality is available; no much larger clone lies one base away. The sample comes from a study of shared clonotypes between healthy human individuals (dated by TCRdb to the early 2020s). At the level of the whole study: The cohort included a few men and a couple of women between 18 and 49 years of age. For each donor, CD4 naive and CD4 memory were each run on three plates, CD8 naive on two plates, and CD8 memory on one plate. The study deeply sequenced blood TCR repertoires of five healthy adults to estimate repertoire size and the extent of clonotype sharing between individuals. To increase sequencing depth and limit assay-specific biases, different laboratories used diverse techniques to prepare libraries and sequence TCR repertoires. Between about 0.94 and 8.9 billion PBMCs per donor were obtained by leukapheresis. The investigation overall reported the following: Even with the large sequencing depth, rarefaction of the sorted-subset datasets indicated that sequencing was incomplete. Based on pairwise subsampling, the degree of clonotype sharing among donors was expected to be affected by sequencing depth. Sampling was restricted to blood, and TCR repertoires in tissues likely differ from the TCR repertoires found in blood. When several donors were compared, the shared fraction of clonotypes was about 5.4% for naive CD4, around 3.5% for naive CD8, 2% to 2.5% for memory CD4, and roughly 0.43% for memory CD8. Higher generation probabilities were observed for clonotypes shared by all four sorted-subset donors than for non-shared clonotypes. Naive subsets generally had larger estimated clonotype richness than memory subsets did. Because the study included only a small number of donors, the genetic and exposure-history diversity represented was limited.

TCR CDR3 regions were amplified from genomic DNA by multiplex PCR using the deep immunoSEQ assay. Extracted genomic DNA from each cell subset was distributed evenly across all wells of several immunoSEQ 96-well plates, and each plate was treated as a replicate. For sorted subsets, each replicate PCR was loaded with roughly 0.2 ug genomic DNA, equivalent to about 33,000 T cell genomes. Purified libraries were measured with a Qubit 3.0 fluorometer, size-checked on a Bioanalyzer 2100, and measured again with the KAPA Library Quantification kit. Every immunoSEQ 96-well plate was sequenced on a separate single-read 150-cycle Illumina NextSeq 550 flow cell. Concerning the study's data processing: Because the immunoSEQ output included only junctional sequences and no quality scores, the filtering could not be the same as the filtering used for full-length reads. To assign V/J genes and CDR3, sequences were annotated against IMGT germline references using PyIR, a Python wrapper for IgBLAST v1.9. Any read was removed if the V/J assignment was weak (E-value above 1e-6), the CDR3 was missing, or the read contained stop codons, out-of-frame junctions, or ambiguous translated residues. V3J clonotypes were defined as sequences sharing the same inferred V gene, J gene, and CDR3 amino acid sequence. The percentage overlap between two repertoires was calculated by dividing the number of shared unique clonotypes by the size of the smaller repertoire. Three approaches were used to assess repertoire richness: RTK rarefaction, the Chao1 estimator, and Recon v2.1 estimates of unobserved clonotypes. OLGA was used to compute generation probabilities for all TCRbeta clonotypes that the gDNA method yielded from a few donors. This is the immuneACCESS table as TCRdb keeps it, with only in-frame sequences that have V and J called. A part of the clones is gone; compared with another copy, unresolved V genes explain less than half, and the rest is unexplained. That table furnishes V, J and clone size, whereas the DNA furnished D and trimming. This sample is represented by about 2 million clones; roughly 94% of them were singletons. The top ten hold under 0.15% of the sample.

Healthy HIV-negative adults with no recently reported acute infections or vaccinations were included as donors. Every donor was a Caucasian adult living in Nashville, Tennessee, USA. Magnetic negative selection was used to enrich CD4+ T cells, after which naive cells were positively selected on CD45RA and the negative fraction became the memory subset. Blood was obtained by leukapheresis, after which PBMCs were separated by Ficoll-Histopaque density gradient centrifugation and cryopreserved in liquid nitrogen vapor phase. Analytical flow cytometry was used to check the purity and quantity of each magnetically sorted T cell population. Genomic DNA was isolated from every sorted fraction and measured by UV absorbance on a Nanodrop 2000c. After removal of 6 bases from V and 2 bases from J, the junction retains 7 bases not matched to a gene. The CDR3 spans 15 residues, from the cysteine through the phenylalanine. The sequence is cut down to CDR3 DNA, 45 bases in frame from base 1. CDR1 and CDR2 are read off the germline V gene as SGHAT and FQNNGV.

This chain joins TRBV11-2 to TRBJ2-3; 8 central bases correspond to TRBD2. The receptor was isolated from a man younger than 35 in good health. Sequenced: naive CD4+ T cells sorted from blood. The sample's cell subset or site label, in plain terms: CD45RA+ positively selected. The nucleotide sequence is given as TGTGCCAGCAGTACTAGCGGAAGGCCCACAGATACGCAGTATTTT. It encodes CASSTSGRPTDTQYF.